This TCR beta chain was identified in a study of shared clonotypes between healthy human individuals. Broader study findings: Several donors held approximately 4.6% of naive CD4 clonotypes in common. Large depth notwithstanding, sorted-subset sequencing proved incomplete by rarefaction.

Comments on this clone: The antigen remains unidentified.

V lost 7 bases, J lost 5 bases, and 9 bases stayed unmatched. Germline V lookup: CDR1 SQVTM, CDR2 ANQGSEA. The CDR3 is 13 amino acids. TCRdb's table, derived via immunoSEQ multiplex PCR, lists solely in-frame clones and lacks some. The data contain about 1 million clones, around 78% of them singletons. Input material: memory CD4+ T cells from PBMCs. Specified subset: CD45RA-negative fraction. The chain employs TRBV29-1 and TRBJ2-5; 8 bases are shared with TRBD1. The receptor was isolated from a man younger than 35 in good health. Some clones in this sample may be carry-over from other donors' samples. The CDR3 spells CSGNSGGRETQYF. CDR3 coding DNA: TGCAGCGGGAATTCAGGGGGCCGGGAGACCCAGTACTTC.